This is a list of T cell receptor beta chains from one sample in a study of CD8+ T cells in alopecia areata. Using immunoSEQ multiplex PCR, the repertoire was profiled, and TCRdb retains in-frame clones only, with some absent. The sample shows about 180,000 clones, about 48% of them seen only once. The sequenced sample was CD8+ T cells sorted from blood, obtained at week 24, from a patient treated with tofacitinib. The receptors shown here come from a human donor with alopecia areata. Both conserved end residues are trimmed from each CDR3.

J gene,V gene,CDR3 protein
TRBJ1-2,TRBV19,ASSMGQGADGYT
TRBJ2-7,TRBV4-1,ASSHDWTSGGPPD
TRBJ2-3,TRBV5-5,ASSVGLASTDTQY
TRBJ1-4,TRBV7-9,ASSFDEKLF
TRBJ2-1,TRBV29-1,SVDRRGDYNEQF
TRBJ1-2,TRBV30,AWDTGQGGNGYT
TRBJ1-1,TRBV7-3,ASSLLGTGGKAF
TRBJ2-7,TRBV23-1,ASRHNPYSSYEQY
TRBJ2-5,TRBV7-6,ASSLGPSGGTQETQY
TRBJ2-5,TRBV18,ASSPSGGGQETQY
TRBJ1-2,TRBV13,ASSSETGLQTDYGYT
TRBJ1-1,TRBV29-1,SARTGRGAF
TRBJ1-6,TRBV9,ASSVENSPLH
TRBJ1-6,TRBV30,AWTDRGNSPLH
TRBJ2-7,TRBV11-2,ASGPQGHEQY
TRBJ2-7,TRBV29-1,SVWTGDTYEQY
TRBJ2-1,TRBV4-3,ASSQGQGPYNEQF
TRBJ1-2,TRBV6-1,ASSEPGGQNYGYT
TRBJ1-5,TRBV5-6,ASSPGTGVQPQH
TRBJ2-7,TRBV11-2,ASRGSEQY
TRBJ1-2,TRBV29-1,SVDRVGYGYT
TRBJ1-2,TRBV14,ASSQDPRGMLYGYT
TRBJ2-2,TRBV2,ASSYSSGSTNTGELF
TRBJ2-2,TRBV5-6,ASIGWGTKNTGELF
TRBJ1-1,TRBV9,ASSGGLKTEAF